The 4 T cell receptor beta chains below come from one sample, sequenced in a study of regulatory T cells in long-lasting Graves disease. Construction of TCR beta libraries relied on iRepertoire HTBI primers and on Arm-PCR targeting CDR3 regions. MiXCR, applied by TCRdb to the multiplex PCR reads, yields one record per CDR3 protein. The data contain about 430,000 distinct CDR3 sequences, around 23% of them seen just once; the ten biggest clones take up approximately 14%. Time point specified: persistent/refractory GD, antithyroid drugs over 5 years with positive TRAb. Extracted PBMC RNA gave rise to the TCR library. The sequencing here drew on peripheral blood mononuclear cells (PBMCs), taken when the disease was refractory, from a patient treated with antithyroid drugs. These receptors were taken from a female donor with Graves disease.

V usage is TRBV4-1 and J usage is TRBJ1-2; D unresolved. This CDR3 has 15 residues. CDR1 is MGHRA, CDR2 YSYEKL, per germline. V was clipped by 4 bases and J by 0 bases, with 12 bases between them. The CDR3 DNA reads TGCGCCAGCAGCCGCGTGGAAGGGCCTAACTATGGCTACACCTTC. Protein: CASSRVEGPNYGYTF.

Comments on this clonotype: Just one base apart from a much larger clone, this may be a read error. The chain is built from TRBV2 and TRBJ1-1; D remains unclear. Germline CDR1 is SNHLY and CDR2 is FYNNEI. This CDR3 is built from 13 residues. CDR3: CASSVEENTGAFF. In nucleotides, the CDR3 is TGTGCCAGCAGTGTCGAAGAGAACACTGGAGCTTTCTTT. Full variable domain (rest looked up from reference TRBV2 and TRBJ1-1): EPEVTQTPSHQVTQMGQEVILRCVPISNHLYFYWYRQILGQKVEFLVSFYNNEISEKSEIFDDQFSVERPDGSNFTLKIRSTKLEDSAMYFCASSVEENTGAFFGQGTRLTVV.

V usage is TRBV27 and J usage is TRBJ2-1; 8 positions agree with TRBD2. Germline assignment: CDR1 MNHEY and CDR2 SMNVEV (reference sequence). V lost 5 bases to trimming and J lost 2 bases; unmatched junction nucleotides: 5. CDR3 size: 15 residues. CDR3: CASSPGLATYNEQFF. CDR3 bases: TGTGCCAGCAGTCCTGGACTAGCCACCTACAATGAGCAGTTCTTC.

This clonotype was counted many times. The V and J genes are TRBV10-3 and TRBJ1-4; no definite D call. This CDR3 contains 12 residues. CDR1 and CDR2 (germline): ENHRY, SYGVKD. V was clipped by 10 bases and J by 5 bases, with 11 bases between them. This CDR3 is CATGLGNEKLFF. DNA for the CDR3: TGTGCCACCGGCCTTGGGAATGAAAAACTGTTTTTT.